This is a list of T cell receptor beta chains from one sample in a study of blood T cell repertoires in COVID-19. Repertoires were generated with immunoSEQ multiplex PCR, while TCRdb's copy carries only in-frame clones and drops some. The sample holds 400,000 or so clones, around 87% seen once. Sequenced input: peripheral blood. These receptors were taken from a human donor in a cohort sampled during active COVID-19. The CDR3 runs from the conserved cysteine through the conserved F or W. D genes are given only for firm matches. Clone sizes are given selectively: once, few, many, or a class where the clone is expanded.

d_gene,abundance,v_gene,j_gene,CDR3aa,CDR3nt
TRBD2,NA,TRBV5-1,TRBJ2-7,CASSSTLAGPYEQYF,TGCGCCAGCAGCTCCACACTAGCGGGACCCTACGAGCAGTACTTC
NA,NA,TRBV19,TRBJ2-6,CASSIPLHRESAGANVLTF,TGTGCCAGTAGTATCCCCCTCCACAGGGAAAGCGCTGGGGCCAACGTCCTGACTTTC
TRBD1,NA,TRBV5-1,TRBJ1-4,CASSPGTGNEKLFF,TGCGCCAGCAGCCCCGGGACAGGGAATGAAAAACTGTTTTTT
TRBD2,NA,TRBV5-1,TRBJ2-3,CASSPGTSGGAGDTQYF,TGCGCCAGCAGCCCAGGGACTAGCGGGGGGGCCGGGGATACGCAGTATTTT
NA,NA,TRBV4-1,TRBJ1-2,CASSQVTGNYGYTF,TGCGCCAGCAGCCAAGTAACAGGGAACTATGGCTACACCTTC
TRBD1,NA,TRBV30,TRBJ1-2,CAWSVGGRGATF,TGTGCCTGGAGTGTAGGGGGCCGGGGCGCAACCTTC
NA,NA,TRBV3-1/TRBV3-2,TRBJ1-3,CASSQDLTVGNTIYF,TGTGCCAGCAGCCAAGATCTTACGGTTGGAAACACCATATATTTT
TRBD1,NA,TRBV4-1,TRBJ2-6,CASSQAGTGVSGANVLTF,TGCGCCAGCAGCCAAGCCGGGACAGGGGTCTCTGGGGCCAACGTCCTGACTTTC
NA,NA,TRBV11-3,TRBJ1-6,CASSLGANSPLHF,TGTGCCAGCAGCTTAGGGGCGAATTCACCCCTCCACTTT
NA,NA,TRBV5-4,TRBJ2-5,CASSPRDTLETQYF,TGTGCCAGCAGCCCTCGGGACACATTAGAGACCCAGTACTTC
NA,NA,TRBV11-1,TRBJ2-1,CASSSGSRNEQFF,TGTGCCAGCAGCTCTGGTTCGAGGAATGAGCAGTTCTTC
TRBD2,NA,TRBV5-1,TRBJ2-1,CASSLAGGSSYNEQFF,TGCGCCAGCAGCTTAGCGGGAGGGAGCTCCTACAATGAGCAGTTCTTC
NA,NA,TRBV28,TRBJ1-5,CASSPRLGNQPQHF,TGTGCCAGCAGTCCTAGGTTAGGCAATCAGCCCCAGCATTTT
NA,NA,TRBV19,TRBJ2-6,CASSGQTAGANVLTF,TGTGCCAGTAGCGGACAGACGGCTGGGGCCAACGTCCTGACTTTC
NA,NA,TRBV2,TRBJ2-1,CASKLSSYNEQFF,TGTGCCAGCAAATTGAGCTCCTACAATGAGCAGTTCTTC
NA,NA,TRBV4-1,TRBJ1-5,CASSPPGGNQPQHF,TGCGCCAGCAGCCCCCCGGGGGGCAATCAGCCCCAGCATTTT
NA,few,TRBV21-1,TRBJ1-6,CASSKEGHYNSPLHF,TGTGCCAGCAGCAAAGAGGGGCACTATAATTCACCCCTCCACTTT
TRBD1,NA,TRBV11-2,TRBJ2-7,CASTPPTWGQPSYEQYF,TGTGCCAGCACCCCTCCGACGTGGGGACAGCCCTCCTACGAGCAGTACTTC
NA,NA,TRBV5-1,TRBJ2-3,CASSLAGVGSTDTQYF,TGCGCCAGCAGCTTGGCAGGGGTCGGTAGCACAGATACGCAGTATTTT
NA,NA,TRBV2,TRBJ2-5,CASSGPGGQETQYF,TGTGCCAGCAGTGGTCCAGGGGGGCAAGAGACCCAGTACTTC
NA,NA,TRBV3-1/TRBV3-2,TRBJ1-3,CASSQVYSGNTIYF,TGTGCCAGCAGCCAAGTATACTCTGGAAACACCATATATTTT
TRBD2,NA,TRBV6-5,TRBJ2-3,CASASLAGGQDTQYF,TGTGCCAGCGCCTCACTAGCGGGAGGGCAAGATACGCAGTATTTT
TRBD1,NA,TRBV5-6,TRBJ2-1,CASSLGGQGNEQFF,TGTGCCAGCAGCTTGGGGGGACAGGGTAATGAGCAGTTCTTC